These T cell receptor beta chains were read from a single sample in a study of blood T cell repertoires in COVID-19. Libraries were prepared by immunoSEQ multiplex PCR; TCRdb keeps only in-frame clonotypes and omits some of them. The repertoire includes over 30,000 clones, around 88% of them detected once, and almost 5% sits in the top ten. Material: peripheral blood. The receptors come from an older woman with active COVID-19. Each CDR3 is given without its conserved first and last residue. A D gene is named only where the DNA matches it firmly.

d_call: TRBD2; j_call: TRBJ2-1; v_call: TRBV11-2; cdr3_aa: ASSLEGGTINEQF
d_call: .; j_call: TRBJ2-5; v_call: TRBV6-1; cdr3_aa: ASSEARRETQY
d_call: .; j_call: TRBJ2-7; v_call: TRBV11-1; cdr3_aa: ASSLALDRTYEQY
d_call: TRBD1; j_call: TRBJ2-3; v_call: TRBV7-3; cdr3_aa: ASSSSGTGVDTQY
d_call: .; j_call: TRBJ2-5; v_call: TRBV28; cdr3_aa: ASNVAMETQY
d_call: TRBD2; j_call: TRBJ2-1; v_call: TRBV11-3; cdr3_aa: ASSIWTSGGAAEQF
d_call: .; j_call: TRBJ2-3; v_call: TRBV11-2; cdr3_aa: ASSLEVGRGRQDTQY
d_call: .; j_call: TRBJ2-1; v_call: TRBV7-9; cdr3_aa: ASSLTSYNEQF
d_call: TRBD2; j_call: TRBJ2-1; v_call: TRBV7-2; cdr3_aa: ASSNVAGGPYNEQF
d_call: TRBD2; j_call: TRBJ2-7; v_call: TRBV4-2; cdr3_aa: ASSQVTAGVGYEQY
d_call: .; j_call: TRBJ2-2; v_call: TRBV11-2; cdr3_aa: ASSLDRGSTGELF
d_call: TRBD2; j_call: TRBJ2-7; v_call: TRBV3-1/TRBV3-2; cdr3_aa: ASSQGSGGNYEQY
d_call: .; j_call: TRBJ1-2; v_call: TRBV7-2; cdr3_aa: ASSPGVEYDGYT
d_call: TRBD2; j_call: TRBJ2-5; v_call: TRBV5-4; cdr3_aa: ASSRMTSGEETQY
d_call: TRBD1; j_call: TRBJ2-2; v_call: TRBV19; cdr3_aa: ASTNPDFGTGFTGELF